This T cell receptor beta chain was captured in a study of OX40 agonist ivuxolimab in advanced cancers. Study background: An agonistic anti-OX40 (CD134) antibody, ivuxolimab, was used to treat the patients. Enrollees could have had prior anti-PD-1, anti-PD-L1 or anti-CTLA-4 therapy, which 30% to 50% had received. Study-level findings and limits: Nonresponders, in some cases, also had low normalized T-cell clonal expansion. Expanded clones were, on average, more numerous among CD8+ T cells than CD4+.

With respect to this clone: Its antigen is not known.

Some clones are missing from TCRdb's copy, which holds only in-frame ones; the method was immunoSEQ multiplex PCR. The sample consists of 60,000 to 65,000 clones, approximately 80% of them appearing once. Germline CDR1 SGHVS, CDR2 FQNEAQ. The CDR3 spans 17 residues. V lost 2 bases and J lost 2, with 16 bases in between. The source was CD4+ or CD8+ T cells sorted from blood, collected in a trial of the OX40 agonist ivuxolimab. The clonotype originates from an adult with an advanced solid tumor such as melanoma, head and neck, liver or kidney cancer. This rearrangement joins TRBV7-8 to TRBJ1-3; no reliable D call. For the CDR3, the DNA is TGTGCCAGCAGCTTACCCGGACTCTCCGGTGCTGGAAACACCATATATTTT. Residues: CASSLPGLSGAGNTIYF. The full variable domain, rest sourced from reference TRBV7-8 and TRBJ1-3, is GAGVSQSPRYKVAKRGQDVALRCDPISGHVSLFWYQQALGQGPEFLTYFQNEAQLDKSGLPSDRFFAERPEGSVSTLKIQRTQQEDSAVYLCASSLPGLSGAGNTIYFGEGSWLTVV.